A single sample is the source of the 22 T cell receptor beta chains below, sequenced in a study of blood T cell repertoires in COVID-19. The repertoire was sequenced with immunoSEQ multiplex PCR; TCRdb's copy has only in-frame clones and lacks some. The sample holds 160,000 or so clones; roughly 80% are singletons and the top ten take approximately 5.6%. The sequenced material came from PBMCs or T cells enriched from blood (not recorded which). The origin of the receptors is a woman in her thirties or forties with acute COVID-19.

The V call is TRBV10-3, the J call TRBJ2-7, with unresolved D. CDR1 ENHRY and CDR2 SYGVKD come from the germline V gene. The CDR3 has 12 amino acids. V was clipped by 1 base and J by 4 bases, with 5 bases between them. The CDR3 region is CAISEYQYEQYV. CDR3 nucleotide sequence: TGTGCCATCAGTGAGTATCAGTACGAGCAGTACGTC.

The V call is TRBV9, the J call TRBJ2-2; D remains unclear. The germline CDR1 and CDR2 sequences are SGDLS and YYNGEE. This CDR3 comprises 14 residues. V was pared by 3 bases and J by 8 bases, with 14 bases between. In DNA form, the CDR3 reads TGTGCCAGCAGCGCTATCTCGGGTAGAGGGGAGCTGTTTTTT. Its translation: CASSAISGRGELFF.

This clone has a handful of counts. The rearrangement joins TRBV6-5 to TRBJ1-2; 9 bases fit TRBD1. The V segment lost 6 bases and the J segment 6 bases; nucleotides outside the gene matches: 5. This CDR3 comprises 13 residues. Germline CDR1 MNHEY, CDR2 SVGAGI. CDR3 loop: CASSSQGADGYTF. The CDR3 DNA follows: TGTGCCAGCAGCTCACAGGGGGCAGATGGCTACACCTTC.

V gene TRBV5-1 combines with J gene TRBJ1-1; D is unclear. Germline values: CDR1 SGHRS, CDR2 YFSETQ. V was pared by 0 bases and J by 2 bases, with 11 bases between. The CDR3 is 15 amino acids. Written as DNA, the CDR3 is TGCGCCAGCAGCTTGGAAGCGGGGTTTAACACTGAAGCTTTCTTT. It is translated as CASSLEAGFNTEAFF.

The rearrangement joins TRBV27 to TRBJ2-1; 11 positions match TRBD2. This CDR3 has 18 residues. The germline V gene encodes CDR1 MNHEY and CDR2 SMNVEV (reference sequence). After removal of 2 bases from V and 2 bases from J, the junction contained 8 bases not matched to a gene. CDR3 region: CASSLISTSGAPYNEQFF. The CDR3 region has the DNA TGTGCCAGCAGTTTAATTTCGACTAGCGGGGCGCCCTACAATGAGCAGTTCTTC.

CDR3 sequence: CASSQDHLRAGAYEQYF. CDR3 sequence (DNA): TGCGCCAGCAGCCAAGATCACTTGCGAGCGGGAGCCTACGAGCAGTACTTC. The chain couples TRBV4-1 to TRBJ2-7; 8 bases map to TRBD2. J was trimmed by 2 bases and V by 0 bases; bases with no gene match: 9. The CDR3 runs 17 residues. Germline V gene lookup returns CDR1 MGHRA and CDR2 YSYEKL.

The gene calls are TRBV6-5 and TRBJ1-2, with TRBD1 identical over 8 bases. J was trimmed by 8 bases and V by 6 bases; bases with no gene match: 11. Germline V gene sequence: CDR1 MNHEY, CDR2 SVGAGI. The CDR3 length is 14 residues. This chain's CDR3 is CASRMAGGAGGYTF. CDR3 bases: TGTGCCAGCAGAATGGCAGGGGGCGCGGGCGGCTACACCTTC.

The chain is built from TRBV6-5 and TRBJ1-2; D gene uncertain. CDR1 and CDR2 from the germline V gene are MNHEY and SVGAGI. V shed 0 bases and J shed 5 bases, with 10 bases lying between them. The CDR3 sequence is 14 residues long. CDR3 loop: CASSYSETLYGYTF. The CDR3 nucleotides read TGTGCCAGCAGTTACTCGGAGACTCTTTATGGCTACACCTTC.

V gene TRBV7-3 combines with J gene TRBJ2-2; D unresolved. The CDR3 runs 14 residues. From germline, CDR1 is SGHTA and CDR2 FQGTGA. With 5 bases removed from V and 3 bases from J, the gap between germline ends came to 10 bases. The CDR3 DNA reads TGTGCCAGCAGCATAGACTCCTACACCGGGGAGCTGTTTTTT. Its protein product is CASSIDSYTGELFF.

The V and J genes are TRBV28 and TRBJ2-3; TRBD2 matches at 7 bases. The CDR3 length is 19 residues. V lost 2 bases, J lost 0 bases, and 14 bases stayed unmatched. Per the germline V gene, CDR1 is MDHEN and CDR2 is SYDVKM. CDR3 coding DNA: TGTGCCAGCAGTTTAGTCGCCTCTGTGCGGGAGCCAAGCACAGATACGCAGTATTTT. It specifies CASSLVASVREPSTDTQYF.

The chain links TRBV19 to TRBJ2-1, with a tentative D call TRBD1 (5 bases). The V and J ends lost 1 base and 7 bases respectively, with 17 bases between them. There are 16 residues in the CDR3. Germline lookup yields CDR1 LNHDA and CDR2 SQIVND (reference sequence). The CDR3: CASSIGTGKGRNEQFF. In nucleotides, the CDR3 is TGTGCCAGTAGTATAGGTACAGGCAAGGGCAGGAATGAGCAGTTCTTC.

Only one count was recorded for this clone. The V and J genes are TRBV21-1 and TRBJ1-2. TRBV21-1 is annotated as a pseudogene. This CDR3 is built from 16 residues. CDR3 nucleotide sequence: TGTGCCAGCAGCAAAGCCCCCCATTGGGGAGGCTATGGCTACACCTTC. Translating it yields CASSKAPHWGGYGYTF.

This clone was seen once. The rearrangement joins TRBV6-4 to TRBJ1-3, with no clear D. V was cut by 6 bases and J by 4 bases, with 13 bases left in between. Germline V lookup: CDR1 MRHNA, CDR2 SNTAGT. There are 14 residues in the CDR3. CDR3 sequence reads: CASSPGVFGNTIYF. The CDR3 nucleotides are TGTGCCAGCAGCCCGGGAGTGTTCGGAAACACCATATATTTT.

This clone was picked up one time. The CDR3 sequence: CASSPHQTSWGEQYF. DNA of the CDR3: TGTGCCAGCAGCCCCCACCAGACTAGCTGGGGCGAGCAGTACTTC. The gene calls are TRBV7-8 and TRBJ2-7; TRBD2 matches at 7 bases. CDR3 length equals 15 residues. Germline CDR1 and CDR2: SGHVS and FQNEAQ. The trim removed 5 bases at V and 6 bases at J, leaving 13 bases unmatched. Complete variable domain (other parts from reference TRBV7-8 and TRBJ2-7): GAGVSQSPRYKVAKRGQDVALRCDPISGHVSLFWYQQALGQGPEFLTYFQNEAQLDKSGLPSDRFFAERPEGSVSTLKIQRTQQEDSAVYLCASSPHQTSWGEQYFGPGTRLTVT.

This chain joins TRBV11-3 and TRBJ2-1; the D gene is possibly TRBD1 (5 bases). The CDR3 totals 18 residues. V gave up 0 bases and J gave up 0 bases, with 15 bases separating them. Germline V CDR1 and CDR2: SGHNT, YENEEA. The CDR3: CASSLDFWGSSSYNEQFF. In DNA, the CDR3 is TGTGCCAGCAGCTTAGATTTTTGGGGCTCGAGCTCCTACAATGAGCAGTTCTTC.

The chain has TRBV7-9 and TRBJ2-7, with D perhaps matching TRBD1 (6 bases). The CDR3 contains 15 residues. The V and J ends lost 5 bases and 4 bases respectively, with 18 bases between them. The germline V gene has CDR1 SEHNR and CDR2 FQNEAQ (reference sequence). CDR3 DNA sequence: TGTGCCAGCAGCCCCGAAGGACAGATACTTTACGAGCAGTACTTC. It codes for CASSPEGQILYEQYF.

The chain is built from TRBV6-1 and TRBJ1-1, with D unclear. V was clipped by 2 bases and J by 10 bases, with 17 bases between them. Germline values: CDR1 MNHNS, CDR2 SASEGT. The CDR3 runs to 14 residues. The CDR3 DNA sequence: TGTGCCAGCAGTGAAAAGGGCGGGATGATTAGAGCTTTCTTT. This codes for CASSEKGGMIRAFF.

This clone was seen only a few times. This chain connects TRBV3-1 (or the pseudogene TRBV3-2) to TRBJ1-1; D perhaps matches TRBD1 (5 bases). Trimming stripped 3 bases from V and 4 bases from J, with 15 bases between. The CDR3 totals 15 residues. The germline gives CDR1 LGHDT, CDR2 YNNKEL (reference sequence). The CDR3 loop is CASSQGVRGGTEAFF. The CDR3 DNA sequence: TGTGCCAGCAGCCAGGGGGTGCGGGGGGGCACTGAAGCTTTCTTT.

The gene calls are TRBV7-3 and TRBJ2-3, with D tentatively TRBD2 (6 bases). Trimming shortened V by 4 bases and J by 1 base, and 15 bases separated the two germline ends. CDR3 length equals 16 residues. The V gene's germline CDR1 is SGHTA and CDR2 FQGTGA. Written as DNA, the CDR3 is TGTGCCAGCAGCTCGGGACTCACGACTGGCACAGATACGCAGTATTTT. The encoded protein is CASSSGLTTGTDTQYF.

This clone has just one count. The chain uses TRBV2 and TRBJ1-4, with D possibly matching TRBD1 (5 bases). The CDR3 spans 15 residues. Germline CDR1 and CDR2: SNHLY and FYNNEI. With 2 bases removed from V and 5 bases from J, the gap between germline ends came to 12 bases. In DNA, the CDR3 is TGTGCCAGCAGTGAATCAGCAGGGCTAAATGAAAAACTGTTTTTT. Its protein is CASSESAGLNEKLFF.

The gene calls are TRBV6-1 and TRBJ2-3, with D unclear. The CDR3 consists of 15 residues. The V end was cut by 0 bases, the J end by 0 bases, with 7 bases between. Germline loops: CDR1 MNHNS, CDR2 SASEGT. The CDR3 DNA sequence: TGTGCCAGCAGTGAAGCGATCGGTAGCACAGATACGCAGTATTTT. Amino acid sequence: CASSEAIGSTDTQYF.

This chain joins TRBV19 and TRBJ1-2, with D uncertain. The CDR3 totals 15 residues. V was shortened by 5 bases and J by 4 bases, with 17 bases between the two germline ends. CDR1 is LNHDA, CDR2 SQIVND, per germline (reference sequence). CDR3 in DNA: TGTGCCAGTAGTGCCCGGTACGTCTCTATCTATGGCTACACCTTC. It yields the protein CASSARYVSIYGYTF.